The next 26 T cell receptor beta chains were all read from a single sample in a study of blood T cell repertoires in COVID-19. The protocol was immunoSEQ multiplex PCR, while the TCRdb copy is restricted to in-frame clones and leaves out a portion. This table has fewer than 200,000 clones, roughly 93% appearing once. Material for sequencing was peripheral blood. These receptors all stem from a man between 18 and 35 years old with COVID-19, enrolled during active disease.

The V call is TRBV9, the J call TRBJ1-6, with 11 bases that match TRBD1. The CDR3 is 17 residues long. Per germline, CDR1 SGDLS and CDR2 YYNGEE. V trimming: 4 bases; J trimming: 8 bases; junction bases outside the gene matches: 11. In nucleotides, the CDR3 is TGTGCCAGCAGCAGCGCCGGGACAGGGGGTTCAGATTCACCCCTCCACTTT. Encoded protein: CASSSAGTGGSDSPLHF. Filled out from reference TRBV9 and TRBJ1-6, the complete variable domain reads DSGVTQTPKHLITATGQRVTLRCSPRSGDLSVYWYQQSLDQGLQFLIQYYNGEERAKGNILERFSAQQFPDLHSELNLSSLELGDSALYFCASSSAGTGGSDSPLHFGNGTRLTVT.

The genes are TRBV5-6 and TRBJ1-2, with TRBD1 matching 10 bases. In germline, CDR1 is SGHDT, CDR2 YYEEEE. CDR3 length: 14 amino acids. Trimming removed 4 bases from V and 8 bases from J; junction bases left unmatched: 8. CDR3 region: CASSVGTGARGYTF. As DNA, the CDR3 is TGTGCCAGCAGCGTCGGGACAGGGGCACGGGGCTACACCTTC.

This clone appeared a few times. The chain couples TRBV7-7 to TRBJ2-2; weak D call: TRBD1 (6 bases). There are 16 residues in the CDR3. V lost 5 bases to trimming and J lost 1 base, with 14 bases between them. CDR1 SSHAT and CDR2 FNYEAQ come from the germline V gene (reference sequence). The CDR3 loop is CASSPLTGRNTGELFF. The DNA of the CDR3 is TGTGCCAGCAGCCCGTTGACAGGCCGGAACACCGGGGAGCTGTTTTTT.

The table lists this clone with a few counts. The chain links TRBV7-2 to TRBJ2-2; D is possibly TRBD2 (6 bases). Germline-derived CDR1 and CDR2 are SGHTA and FQGNSA. This CDR3 region has 16 residues. V gave up 3 bases and J gave up 2 bases, with 13 bases separating them. The CDR3 is CASSFPTSSNTGELFF. The CDR3 nucleotides are TGTGCCAGCAGCTTCCCGACTAGTTCCAACACCGGGGAGCTGTTTTTT.

The genes are TRBV12-3 or TRBV12-4 and TRBJ2-7; weak D call: TRBD2 (5 bases). Deletions cut 5 bases from V and 6 bases from J, with 14 bases between. The CDR3 has 13 amino acids. CDR3 region: CASSALDGVEQYF. The CDR3 nucleotides read TGTGCCAGCAGTGCCCTGGACGGGGTCGAGCAGTACTTC.

The V and J genes are TRBV19 and TRBJ1-2; no definite D call. Trimming shortened V by 5 bases and J by 4 bases, and 14 bases separated the two germline ends. The CDR3 has 14 amino acids. Germline CDR1 and CDR2: LNHDA and SQIVND (reference sequence). The CDR3 loop reads CASSLLRDSYGYTF. Here the CDR3 DNA reads TGTGCCAGTAGTCTGTTACGGGATTCCTATGGCTACACCTTC.

This chain links TRBV5-5 with TRBJ2-1; 11 bases are a match to TRBD2. Germline V gene data show CDR1 as SGHKS and CDR2 as YYEKEE (reference sequence). V was clipped by 0 bases and J by 7 bases; unmatched bases: 3. There are 15 residues in the CDR3. The CDR3 bases are TGTGCCAGCAGCTTGGTCAGGACTAGCGGGAATGAGCAGTTCTTC. Its protein product is CASSLVRTSGNEQFF.

CDR3 in DNA: TGTGCCAGCAGTTACTCCCCGGAGGCGGTAGATGGCTACACCTTC. It encodes CASSYSPEAVDGYTF. The V call is TRBV6-2 or TRBV6-3, the J call TRBJ1-2; D ambiguous. The germline V gene has CDR1 MNHEY and CDR2 SVGEGT. The V end lost 0 bases, the J end lost 6 bases, and 14 bases lay between the germline ends. This CDR3 spans 15 amino acids.

This sequence joins TRBV28 and TRBJ1-2, with a weak D call TRBD1 (5 bases). Germline V gene data show CDR1 as MDHEN and CDR2 as SYDVKM. The CDR3 totals 13 residues. The V end was cut by 3 bases, the J end by 10 bases, with 15 bases between. CDR3: CASSFSLAGPYTF. The CDR3, as DNA: TGTGCCAGCAGTTTTTCCCTGGCAGGGCCCTACACCTTC.

This rearrangement joins TRBV28 to TRBJ2-7; TRBD2 matches 7 bases. The ends lost 2 bases at V and 5 bases at J; junction bases unmatched: 12. Germline CDR1 is MDHEN and CDR2 is SYDVKM. This CDR3 is built from 16 residues. CDR3 amino acids: CASSLRKRGPFNEQYF. The CDR3 DNA is TGTGCCAGCAGTTTACGAAAGCGGGGACCTTTCAACGAGCAGTACTTC. The variable domain in full, completed from reference TRBV28 and TRBJ2-7, reads DVKVTQSSRYLVKRTGEKVFLECVQDMDHENMFWYRQDPGLGLRLIYFSYDVKMKEKGDIPEGYSVSREKKERFSLILESASTNQTSMYLCASSLRKRGPFNEQYFGPGTRLTVT.

This clone has only one observation. The chain joins TRBV11-1 to TRBJ2-7; 7 bases match TRBD2. V was clipped by 5 bases and J by 3 bases; unmatched bases: 10. In germline, CDR1 is SGHAT, CDR2 FQDESV (reference sequence). This CDR3 contains 15 residues. The CDR3 loop is CASSPREFLRYEQYF. DNA for the CDR3: TGTGCCAGCAGCCCGCGGGAGTTCCTTCGCTACGAGCAGTACTTC.

This chain connects TRBV7-9 to TRBJ1-2; TRBD1 is a possible D gene (5 bases). The CDR3 has 12 residues. Trimming stripped 4 bases from V and 8 bases from J, with 11 bases between. The germline V gene encodes CDR1 SEHNR and CDR2 FQNEAQ (reference sequence). CDR3 sequence: CASSSSWGGYTF. The CDR3 DNA follows: TGTGCCAGCAGCTCATCATGGGGCGGCTACACCTTC.

The V and J genes are TRBV13 and TRBJ2-1, with D possibly matching TRBD2 (5 bases). This CDR3 has 15 amino acids. CDR1 is PRHDT, CDR2 FYEKMQ, per germline (reference sequence). V lost 5 bases and J 3 bases, leaving 14 bases between the germline ends. DNA of the CDR3: TGTGCCAGCAGCCTAGACGGGGTTGTCTACAATGAGCAGTTCTTC. As protein: CASSLDGVVYNEQFF.

This chain connects TRBV28 to TRBJ2-1; 10 positions agree with TRBD2. Unmatched junction bases numbered 9, after V lost 3 bases and J lost 4 bases. The CDR3 length is 17 residues. Germline loops: CDR1 MDHEN, CDR2 SYDVKM. The CDR3 nucleotides are TGTGCCAGCAGTTTTAGCGGGAGGTCGCCTTCGTACAATGAGCAGTTCTTC. Encoded protein: CASSFSGRSPSYNEQFF. Complete variable domain (other parts from reference TRBV28 and TRBJ2-1): DVKVTQSSRYLVKRTGEKVFLECVQDMDHENMFWYRQDPGLGLRLIYFSYDVKMKEKGDIPEGYSVSREKKERFSLILESASTNQTSMYLCASSFSGRSPSYNEQFFGPGTRLTVL.

In this sample, this clone turned up once. The chain has TRBV7-9 and TRBJ1-1, with D maybe TRBD1 (5 bases). The germline gives CDR1 SEHNR, CDR2 FQNEAQ (reference sequence). V was clipped by 4 bases and J by 2 bases, with 11 bases between them. The CDR3 is 14 residues long. The CDR3, as DNA: TGTGCCAGCAGCTCACCAGACAGAAACACTGAAGCTTTCTTT. This gives the protein CASSSPDRNTEAFF.

The chain recombines TRBV27 with TRBJ1-5, with 8 bases matching TRBD1. The germline CDR1 and CDR2 sequences are MNHEY and SMNVEV (reference sequence). The CDR3 has 15 residues. V shed 3 bases and J 4 bases; nucleotides not matched to a gene: 5. The chain's CDR3 is CASSFSTGANQPQHF. The CDR3 DNA is TGTGCCAGCAGTTTCTCGACAGGGGCGAATCAGCCCCAGCATTTT.

Written as DNA, the CDR3 is TGTGCCAGCAGCGCCCAACGATCCTCGGGGGGGAACACCATATATTTT. Protein: CASSAQRSSGGNTIYF. This chain links TRBV9 with TRBJ1-3; TRBD1 is a possible D gene (5 bases). V was cut by 3 bases and J by 7 bases, with 20 bases left in between. CDR1 SGDLS and CDR2 YYNGEE come from the germline V gene. This CDR3 comprises 16 residues.

The sample holds one count of this clone. CDR3 region: CASSQVWTSGTDTQYF. The CDR3 nucleotides read TGCGCCAGCAGCCAAGTATGGACTAGCGGCACAGATACGCAGTATTTT. V gene TRBV4-3 combines with J gene TRBJ2-3; the match to TRBD2 covers 9 bases. The CDR3 length is 16 residues. CDR1 and CDR2 (germline): LGHNA, YSLEER. Trimming took 1 base from V and 1 from J; bases not matched to a gene: 3.

This clone turned up a few times. DNA for the CDR3: TGTGCCAGCAGCGGGAGCTCCTACAATGAGCAGTTCTTC. Its translation: CASSGSSYNEQFF. This chain links TRBV9 with TRBJ2-1; D not certain. Germline CDR1 SGDLS, CDR2 YYNGEE. The CDR3 length is 13 residues. V lost 3 bases and J 0 bases, leaving 4 bases between the germline ends.

The chain joins TRBV3-1 (or the pseudogene TRBV3-2) to TRBJ2-7; D gene uncertain. Per germline, CDR1 LGHDT and CDR2 YNNKEL (reference sequence). The CDR3 has 15 residues. Trimming pared 4 bases from V and 4 bases from J, leaving 17 bases between. CDR3 region: CASSRGDPAYYEQYF. Here the CDR3 DNA reads TGTGCCAGCAGCCGAGGAGATCCGGCTTATTACGAGCAGTACTTC.

The chain combines TRBV6-1 with TRBJ1-3; no definite D call. From germline, CDR1 is MNHNS and CDR2 SASEGT. The CDR3 is 16 residues long. V was shortened by 1 base and J by 2 bases, with 12 bases between the two germline ends. The CDR3 DNA sequence: TGTGCCAGCAGTGAAGAGGCACCGGGTACTGGAAACACCATATATTTT. Its translation is CASSEEAPGTGNTIYF.

This chain connects TRBV5-6 to TRBJ2-2, with D possibly matching TRBD2 (7 bases). The germline CDR1 and CDR2 sequences are SGHDT and YYEEEE. Trimming removed 7 bases at V and 5 bases at J, with 9 bases between. This CDR3 has 12 residues. Here the CDR3 reads CASGRGTGELFF. The CDR3 region has the DNA TGTGCCAGCGGGAGGGGGACCGGGGAGCTGTTTTTT.

This clone has only a few counts. The junction differs from germline at one of its ends, possibly a read error. The rearrangement links TRBV7-9 to TRBJ1-4, with 8 bases lining up with TRBD1. CDR3 length: 17 amino acids. Per the germline V gene, CDR1 is SEHNR and CDR2 is FQNEAQ (reference sequence). In nucleotides, the CDR3 is TGTGCCAGCAGCTTCAACGACAGGGGTTACACTAATGAAAAACTGCTTTTT. Amino acids: CASSFNDRGYTNEKLLF. The full variable domain, its missing parts supplied by reference TRBV7-9 and TRBJ1-4, is DTGVSQNPRHKITKRGQNVTFRCDPISEHNRLYWYRQTLGQGPEFLTYFQNEAQLEKSRLLSDRFSAERPKGSFSTLEIQRTEQGDSAMYLCASSFNDRGYTNEKLLFGSGTQLSVL.

This sequence joins TRBV9 and TRBJ2-3; possibly TRBD2 for D (6 bases). Trimming took 4 bases from V and 5 from J, leaving 14 bases between them. The CDR3 is 14 residues long. Germline V gene lookup returns CDR1 SGDLS and CDR2 YYNGEE. CDR3 DNA: TGTGCCAGCAGCTCCGGGACTTTCATAGATACGCAGTATTTT. It specifies CASSSGTFIDTQYF.

The chain combines TRBV12-3 or TRBV12-4 with TRBJ2-3; no definite D call. CDR3 length: 13 amino acids. V was cut by 5 bases and J by 6 bases, with 12 bases left in between. The CDR3 DNA sequence: TGTGCCAGCAGTCCTAGGAATAAGGATACGCAGTATTTT. As protein: CASSPRNKDTQYF.

In its sample, this clone was seen once. The V and J genes are TRBV28 and TRBJ1-2; D possibly corresponds to TRBD1 (5 bases). The CDR3 is 14 amino acids. Germline V CDR1 and CDR2: MDHEN, SYDVKM. Trimming cost V 3 bases and J 2 bases, with 10 bases left between them. The CDR3 loop is CASSLGGGNYGYTF. The DNA for the CDR3 is TGTGCCAGCAGTTTGGGCGGGGGAAACTATGGCTACACCTTC.